The rows below give T cell receptor beta chains drawn from one sample of a study of T-cell reconstitution after alpha-beta-depleted transplantation in children. TCRdb used MiXCR to reprocess the PCR reads, holding one entry per CDR3 protein. The data show under 850,000 distinct CDR3 sequences, with over 10% seen just once and approximately 0.8% held by the top ten. Sequencing used PBMCs, obtained before TCRalphabeta/CD19-depleted stem cell transplant. The receptor set was obtained from a girl aged 2 to 9 with congenital amegakaryocytic thrombocytopenia, due to receive a stem cell transplant. Each CDR3 is given with its conserved first and last residue. A D gene is named only where the DNA matches it firmly. Clone size is not always given. Where it is, it says once, few, many or a class for expanded clones.

TRBV11-2	TRBJ2-2	TRBD1	-	16	TGTGCCAGCAGCTTAGGGACAGGGAATACCACCGGGGAGCTGTTTTTT	CASSLGTGNTTGELFF
TRBV5-5	TRBJ2-5	-	-	13	TGTGCCAGCAGCTCCGACCCCATACAGACCCAGTACTTC	CASSSDPIQTQYF
TRBV29-1	TRBJ2-7	-	many	11	TGCAGCGTAAGCAACTCCTACGAGCAGTACTTC	CSVSNSYEQYF
TRBV20-1	TRBJ2-1	TRBD2	many	19	TGCAGTGCTAGTCCCGTGCTAGCGGGAGTGGCATCGTTCGAGCATGAGCAGTTCTTC	CSASPVLAGVASFEHEQFF
TRBV5-1	TRBJ2-3	TRBD2	few	18	TGCGCCAGCAGCGGAGGGACTAGCGGGAGCATTAGCACAGATACGCAGTATTTT	CASSGGTSGSISTDTQYF
TRBV15	TRBJ1-1	-	-	13	TGTGCCACCAGCCGGGGCTTGAACACTGAAGCTTTCTTT	CATSRGLNTEAFF
TRBV20-1	TRBJ2-3	TRBD2	-	16	TGCAGTGCTACCTTGGCTAGCGGGGTCTACATAGATACGCAGTATTTT	CSATLASGVYIDTQYF
TRBV6-1	TRBJ1-1	TRBD1	few	13	TGTGCCACACCTTGGGGACAGGGGGCTGAAGCTTTCTTT	CATPWGQGAEAFF
TRBV7-9	TRBJ2-1	TRBD2	-	15	TGTGCCGGCAGCTTTGGGAGCGGGAGCGGAAATGAGCAGTTCTTC	CAGSFGSGSGNEQFF
TRBV6-5	TRBJ1-6	-	few	14	TGTGCCAGCAGTTTTGAATTCAGTAACTCACCCCTCCACTTT	CASSFEFSNSPLHF
TRBV12-3/TRBV12-4	TRBJ2-2	-	-	17	TGTGCCAGCAGACTTGGGAGACGGACGATCCTTATGGGGGAGCTGTTTTTT	CASRLGRRTILMGELFF
TRBV15	TRBJ2-5	-	many	17	TGTGCCACCAGCAGAGACGCCTGGGACACCATCCAAGAGACCCAGTACTTC	CATSRDAWDTIQETQYF
TRBV20-1	TRBJ2-3	-	few	15	TGCAGTGCTAGTTTTACGGGAGCTAGCACAGATACGCAGTATTTT	CSASFTGASTDTQYF
TRBV5-1	TRBJ1-6	-	many	11	TGCGCCAGCAGCTTGGCAGGTCGACTCCACTTT	CASSLAGRLHF
TRBV12-3/TRBV12-4	TRBJ2-3	TRBD2	-	18	TGTGCCAGCAGTCCGCACCCTGATACCATAGCGGGGCTGGGTACGCAGTATTTT	CASSPHPDTIAGLGTQYF
TRBV7-3	TRBJ2-3	TRBD2	-	17	TGTGCCAGCAGCCAACGCCGGACTAGCGGGAGTGGAGATACGCAGTATTTT	CASSQRRTSGSGDTQYF
TRBV11-2	TRBJ1-1	-	many	11	TGTGCCAGCAGCTTAATTCGGAAAGCTTTCTTT	CASSLIRKAFF
TRBV7-2	TRBJ1-3	-	many	16	TGTGCCAGCAGCTCAAATCCCCCGGGGACTGGAAACACCATATATTTT	CASSSNPPGTGNTIYF
TRBV6-2/TRBV6-3	TRBJ2-5	-	-	12	TGTGCCAGCAGCACCAGTGAACAGACCCAGTACTTC	CASSTSEQTQYF
TRBV5-6	TRBJ2-3	-	many	15	TGTGCCAGCAGCTCCCGACAGGCGAACACAGATACGCAGTATTTT	CASSSRQANTDTQYF
TRBV15	TRBJ2-4	TRBD2	-	14	TGTGCCACCAGGTTCGGGGGGACGAAAAACATTCAGTACTTC	CATRFGGTKNIQYF
TRBV13	TRBJ2-1	-	-	14	TGTGCCAGCGGGCTCGGGGGCTCCCGCGATGAGCAGTTCTTC	CASGLGGSRDEQFF
TRBV29-1	TRBJ2-7	-	few	12	TGCAGCGTTGAACTGGGGGCTTATGAGCAGTACTTC	CSVELGAYEQYF
TRBV5-1	TRBJ2-1	TRBD2	many	19	TGCGCCAGCAGCTTGACCGACCTAGCGGGTCTTGCTTACTACAATGAGCAGTTCTTC	CASSLTDLAGLAYYNEQFF
TRBV4-1	TRBJ2-1	TRBD2	few	18	TGCGCCAGCAGCCAGACCCCAAAGACTAGCGGCTCCTACAATGAGCAGTTCTTC	CASSQTPKTSGSYNEQFF
TRBV20-1	TRBJ2-3	TRBD2	-	17	TGCTGTGCTAGAGGGTCTAGCGGGAGTATCGGCACAGATACGCAGTATTTT	CCARGSSGSIGTDTQYF
TRBV11-1	TRBJ2-2	-	once	16	TGTGCCAGCAGGGCAGGTCAGGGGTCCTACACCGTGGAGCTGTTTTTT	CASRAGQGSYTVELFF
TRBV20-1	TRBJ2-5	-	many	16	TGCAGTGCTAGTGGGCAGGGCTCTCTCACGCAAGAGACCCAGTACTTC	CSASGQGSLTQETQYF
TRBV27	TRBJ2-5	-	-	15	TGTGCCAGCTCGCAGCAGGCCCGGGCCCAAGAGACCCAGTACTTC	CASSQQARAQETQYF
TRBV20-1	TRBJ2-3	-	-	13	TGCAGTCGCGGGGGTGGGAGGGGGGATACGCAGTATTTT	CSRGGGRGDTQYF
TRBV20-1	TRBJ2-7	TRBD2	few	14	TGCAGTGCTAAACTAGCGGCAAGCTCCTACGAGCAGTACTTC	CSAKLAASSYEQYF
TRBV4-1	TRBJ2-3	-	-	17	TGCGCCAGCAGCCAAGATCCCCGAGCCGCTGGCGGAGATACGCAGTATTTT	CASSQDPRAAGGDTQYF
TRBV20-1	TRBJ2-7	TRBD2	many	15	TGCAGTGCTACCAGCGGACTAGCGTATTCCTACGAGCAGTACTTC	CSATSGLAYSYEQYF
TRBV2	TRBJ2-5	TRBD2	-	15	TGTGCCAGCAGTGTGAGGGGGACTAGCCCTAAGACCCAGTACTTC	CASSVRGTSPKTQYF
TRBV7-9	TRBJ2-2	-	many	17	TGTGCCAGCAGCTTTGGTAGCCTTGGCGCGAACACCGGGGAGCTGTTTTTT	CASSFGSLGANTGELFF
TRBV29-1	TRBJ2-1	TRBD2	many	17	TGCAGCGTTGATGGACTAGCGGAACAGGATCCTTGGAATGAGCAGTTCTTC	CSVDGLAEQDPWNEQFF
TRBV20-1	TRBJ1-2	TRBD1	few	12	TGCAGTGCTAGACGGACAGGGGTTGGCTACACCTTC	CSARRTGVGYTF
TRBV5-1	TRBJ2-3	TRBD2	many	15	TGCGCCAGCAGCTTGTTCCGGCTAGCGGGAGATACGCAGTATTTT	CASSLFRLAGDTQYF
TRBV7-3	TRBJ2-5	-	-	13	TGTGCCAGCAGCTTAGGATTCCATGAGACCCAGTACTTC	CASSLGFHETQYF
TRBV6-1	TRBJ2-4	-	many	13	TGTGCCAGCAGCCCTGTAGCCAAAAACATTCAGTACTTC	CASSPVAKNIQYF
TRBV20-1	TRBJ2-1	-	many	13	TGCAGTGCTTGGGAGAGCTCCTACAATGAGCAGTTCTTC	CSAWESSYNEQFF